This record looks at one TCR beta chain sequence and its context. Its antigen is currently unknown. Germline values: CDR1 SGHRS, CDR2 YFSETQ. The CDR3 consists of 16 residues. This sample stems from a study of T cells expressing NK-cell markers. At the level of the study: Source material for TCR beta repertoires consisted of sorted CD3+CD56+NKG2C+, CD3+CD56+NKG2C- and CD3+CD56-NKG2C+ T cells.

Beta-chain TCR cDNA was generated via 5'RACE template switching with UMIs. TCRdb re-analyzed the 5' RACE reads; it lists each CDR3 protein once, without DNA. The table gives hundreds of thousands of distinct CDR3 sequences; the top ten clones make up 3% to 4.5% of it. Study-wide results and limits: A few of the donors also had these clonotypes leading their CD3+CD56-NKG2C+ fraction.

The source material was blood T cells: a sorted CD56 or NKG2C T cell subset, CD4+ or CD8+ T cells, or bulk PBMC T cells (not recorded which). This chain uses TRBV5-1 with TRBJ2-1; the D call from TCRdb, TRBD2, cannot be confirmed without DNA. The TCR originated in a man younger than 35 in good health. The CDR3 region is CASSLVVSGAKGEQFF.